These 18 T cell receptor beta chains came from one sample sequenced in a study of cytomegalovirus exposure and HLA in healthy donors. PCR was performed using 60 Vbeta and 13 Jbeta primers. TCRdb keeps only in-frame clones here, not all; method: immunoSEQ multiplex PCR. The table shows more than 90,000 clones, with around 73% occurring only once. Sample: PBMCs. Source of these receptors: an older woman in good health and CMV-seronegative.

CDR3 coding DNA: TGCAGCGTTGCTGGGGGCGGGTTCACAGATACGCAGTATTTT. Residues: CSVAGGGFTDTQYF. The chain couples TRBV29-1 to TRBJ2-3; perhaps TRBD1 as D (6 bases). Germline V lookup: CDR1 SQVTM, CDR2 ANQGSEA. V dropped 4 bases and J dropped 2 bases, with 13 bases sitting between them. The CDR3 runs to 14 residues.

There are a few counts of this clone. The V gene is TRBV2, the J gene TRBJ2-7; D is unresolved. The CDR3 totals 12 residues. Looked up from germline, CDR1 is SNHLY and CDR2 is FYNNEI. V lost 5 bases and J 2 bases, leaving 7 bases between the germline ends. The CDR3 DNA reads TGTGCCAGCAGTTGGGCTCCCTACGAGCAGTACTTC. Residues: CASSWAPYEQYF.

The chain is built from TRBV29-1 and TRBJ2-1; 15 bases are shared with TRBD2. Germline V gives CDR1 SQVTM, CDR2 ANQGSEA. The trim removed 5 bases at V and 9 bases at J, leaving 5 bases unmatched. The CDR3 totals 14 residues. The CDR3 loop reads CSVRTSGGAGEQFF. In nucleotides, the CDR3 is TGCAGCGTTAGGACTAGCGGGGGGGCGGGTGAGCAGTTCTTC.

Only a few counts were recorded for this clone. The chain joins TRBV7-2 to TRBJ2-6; TRBD1 matches at 8 bases. Germline lookup yields CDR1 SGHTA and CDR2 FQGNSA. J was trimmed by 0 bases and V by 5 bases; bases with no gene match: 3. The CDR3 length is 16 residues. The CDR3 sequence: CASSNTGGSGANVLTF. CDR3 nucleotides: TGTGCCAGCAGCAATACAGGGGGCTCTGGGGCCAACGTCCTGACTTTC.

V gene TRBV19 combines with J gene TRBJ1-3; 7 bases map to TRBD1. With 3 bases clipped from V and 0 bases from J, the junction kept 5 bases outside the gene matches. The CDR3 runs 16 residues. The V gene's germline CDR1 is LNHDA and CDR2 SQIVND (reference sequence). CDR3 sequence: CASSMPGGTSGNTIYF. As DNA, the CDR3 is TGTGCCAGTAGTATGCCAGGGGGAACCTCTGGAAACACCATATATTTT. Supplemented by reference TRBV19 and TRBJ1-3, the full variable domain reads DGGITQSPKYLFRKEGQNVTLSCEQNLNHDAMYWYRQDPGQGLRLIYYSQIVNDFQKGDIAEGYSVSREKKESFPLTVTSAQKNPTAFYLCASSMPGGTSGNTIYFGEGSWLTVV.

This sequence joins TRBV7-6 and TRBJ1-5; D may be TRBD1 (6 bases). The germline V gene encodes CDR1 SGHVS and CDR2 FNYEAQ. The CDR3 has 16 residues. V lost 3 bases, J lost 5 bases, and 17 bases lay in between. The CDR3 bases are TGTGCCAGCAGCTTGAACAGGGCCCTATACGATCAGCCCCAGCATTTT. It codes for CASSLNRALYDQPQHF.

This sequence joins TRBV15 and TRBJ2-7; possible D gene TRBD1, 6 bases. Germline values: CDR1 LNHNV, CDR2 YYDKDF (reference sequence). Between the trimmed V and J ends, which lost 3 bases and 3 bases, there was a span of 15 bases. The CDR3 consists of 15 residues. The CDR3 sequence: CATSRGTGSDYEQYF. Here the CDR3 DNA reads TGTGCCACCAGCAGGGGAACAGGGTCCGACTACGAGCAGTACTTC. Complete variable domain (other parts from reference TRBV15 and TRBJ2-7): DAMVIQNPRYQVTQFGKPVTLSCSQTLNHNVMYWYQQKSSQAPKLLFHYYDKDFNNEADTPDNFQSRRPNTSFCFLDIRSPGLGDTAMYLCATSRGTGSDYEQYFGPGTRLTVT.

The rearrangement links TRBV2 to TRBJ2-7; 12 nucleotides line up with TRBD2. The CDR3 has 14 residues. From germline, CDR1 is SNHLY and CDR2 FYNNEI. V lost 7 bases and J lost 5; bases outside the gene matches: 6. This chain's CDR3 is CASTWTSGIDEQYF. The CDR3 region has the DNA TGTGCCAGCACCTGGACTAGCGGGATAGACGAGCAGTACTTC.

This clone has just a few counts. The chain joins TRBV19 to TRBJ2-1, with D maybe TRBD1 (5 bases). Per the germline V gene, CDR1 is LNHDA and CDR2 is SQIVND (reference sequence). Trimming took 1 base from V and 4 from J, leaving 5 bases between them. CDR3 length: 13 amino acids. The DNA of the CDR3 is TGTGCCAGTAGTATAGGACAGTACAATGAGCAGTTCTTC. It encodes CASSIGQYNEQFF.

V usage is TRBV11-2 and J usage is TRBJ1-2, with 9 positions matching TRBD1. V lost 1 base, J lost 8 bases, and 14 bases stayed unmatched. The germline gives CDR1 SGHAT, CDR2 FQNNGV. The CDR3 length is 17 residues. CDR3 region: CASSLALRDRDQWGYTF. DNA for the CDR3: TGTGCCAGCAGCTTAGCATTGCGGGACAGGGATCAGTGGGGCTACACCTTC.

The gene calls are TRBV6-1 and TRBJ2-7, with TRBD1 as a possible D gene (5 bases). The CDR3 is 12 residues long. Germline CDR1 MNHNS, CDR2 SASEGT. Trimming removed 6 bases at V and 2 bases at J, with 8 bases between. The CDR3 sequence: CASSRVTYEQYF. CDR3 bases: TGTGCCAGCAGCAGGGTCACCTACGAGCAGTACTTC.

The chain combines TRBV15 with TRBJ1-1; 7 bases line up with TRBD1. The CDR3 totals 13 residues. The J segment lost 9 bases and the V segment lost 1 base, leaving 5 bases of the junction unmatched. CDR1 LNHNV and CDR2 YYDKDF come from the germline V gene (reference sequence). CDR3 in amino acids: CATSRVGTEKAFF. CDR3 in DNA: TGTGCCACCAGCAGAGTAGGGACAGAAAAAGCTTTCTTT.

V is TRBV29-1 and J is TRBJ1-1; D is possibly TRBD1 (6 bases). Germline V lookup: CDR1 SQVTM, CDR2 ANQGSEA. The CDR3 is 13 residues long. The V end was cut by 5 bases, the J end by 3 bases, with 13 bases between. The CDR3 protein is CSVSTGEDTEAFF. The CDR3 nucleotides are TGCAGCGTTTCGACAGGAGAGGACACTGAAGCTTTCTTT.

The chain has TRBV6-5 and TRBJ1-4, with a weak D call TRBD1 (5 bases). V was clipped by 11 bases and J by 8 bases, with 21 bases between them. Germline V gene lookup returns CDR1 MNHEY and CDR2 SVGAGI. The CDR3 length is 14 residues. The CDR3: CAAAGGESREKLFF. The CDR3 DNA is TGTGCCGCTGCTGGAGGGGAATCTCGGGAAAAACTGTTTTTT.

This chain uses TRBV6-5 with TRBJ1-2; D may be TRBD1 (6 bases). Trimming removed 0 bases from V and 6 bases from J, with 11 bases in between. CDR3 length equals 14 residues. Germline CDR1 is MNHEY and CDR2 is SVGAGI. The CDR3 spells CASSYSGQGNGYTF. In nucleotides, the CDR3 is TGTGCCAGCAGTTACTCGGGCCAGGGGAATGGCTACACCTTC.

The chain uses TRBV6-5 and TRBJ2-5; 7 positions match TRBD1. Germline assignment: CDR1 MNHEY and CDR2 SVGAGI. The CDR3 has 16 amino acids. V lost 0 bases, J lost 1 base, and 5 bases stayed unmatched. The CDR3 spells CASSYSSRGFQETQYF. The CDR3 DNA reads as TGTGCCAGCAGTTACTCGAGCAGGGGGTTCCAAGAGACCCAGTACTTC.

V and J are TRBV21-1 and TRBJ1-1. TRBV21-1 is tagged as a pseudogene. The CDR3 runs 17 residues. CDR3 nucleotide sequence: TGTGCCAGCAGCAAAGGAGCAGGAGGAAAAATGAACACTGAAGCTTTCTTT. Residues: CASSKGAGGKMNTEAFF.

J is TRBJ2-7 and V is TRBV19, with a tentative D call TRBD2 (6 bases). The germline V gene encodes CDR1 LNHDA and CDR2 SQIVND (reference sequence). This CDR3 spans 14 amino acids. V dropped 4 bases and J dropped 2 bases, with 12 bases sitting between them. CDR3: CASSREAGTYEQYF. In DNA form, the CDR3 reads TGTGCCAGTAGTAGAGAGGCGGGGACCTACGAGCAGTACTTC.